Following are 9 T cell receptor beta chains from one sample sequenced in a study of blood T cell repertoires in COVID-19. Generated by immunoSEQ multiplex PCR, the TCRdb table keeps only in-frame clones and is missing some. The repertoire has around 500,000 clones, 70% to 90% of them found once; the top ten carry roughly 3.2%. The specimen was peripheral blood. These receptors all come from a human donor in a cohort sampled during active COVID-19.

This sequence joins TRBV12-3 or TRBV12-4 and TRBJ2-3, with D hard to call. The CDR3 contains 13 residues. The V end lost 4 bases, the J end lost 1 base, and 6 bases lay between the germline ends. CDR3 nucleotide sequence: TGTGCCAGCAGTTCCCCGGGCACAGATACGCAGTATTTT. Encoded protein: CASSSPGTDTQYF.

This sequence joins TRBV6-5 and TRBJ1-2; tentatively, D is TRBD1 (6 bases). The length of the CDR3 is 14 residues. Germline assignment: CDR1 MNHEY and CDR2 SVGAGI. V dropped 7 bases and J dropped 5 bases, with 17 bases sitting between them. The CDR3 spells CASTRTGQGYGYTF. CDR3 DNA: TGTGCCAGCACCCGAACTGGCCAGGGGTATGGCTACACCTTC.

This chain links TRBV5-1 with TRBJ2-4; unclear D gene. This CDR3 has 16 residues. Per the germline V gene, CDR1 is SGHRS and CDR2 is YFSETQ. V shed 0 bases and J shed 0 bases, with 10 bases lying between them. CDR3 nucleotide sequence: TGCGCCAGCAGCTTGGAGGCAGGTTCAGCCAAAAACATTCAGTACTTC. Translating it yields CASSLEAGSAKNIQYF.

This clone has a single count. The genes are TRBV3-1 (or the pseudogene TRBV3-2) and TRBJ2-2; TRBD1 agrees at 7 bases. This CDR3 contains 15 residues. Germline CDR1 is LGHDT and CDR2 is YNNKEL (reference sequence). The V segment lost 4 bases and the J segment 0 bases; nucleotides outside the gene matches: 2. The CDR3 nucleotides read TGTGCCAGCAGCCGACAGGGAGCGAACACCGGGGAGCTGTTTTTT. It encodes CASSRQGANTGELFF.

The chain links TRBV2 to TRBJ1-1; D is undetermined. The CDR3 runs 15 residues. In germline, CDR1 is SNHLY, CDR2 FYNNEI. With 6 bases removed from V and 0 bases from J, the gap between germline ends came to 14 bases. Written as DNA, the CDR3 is TGTGCCAGCAGGTCCATACAGAGCATGAACACTGAAGCTTTCTTT. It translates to CASRSIQSMNTEAFF.

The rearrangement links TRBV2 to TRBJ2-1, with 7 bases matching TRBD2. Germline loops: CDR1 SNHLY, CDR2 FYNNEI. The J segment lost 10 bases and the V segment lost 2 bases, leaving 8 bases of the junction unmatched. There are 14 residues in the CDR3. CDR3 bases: TGTGCCAGCAGTGAATCCAGCGGGACTACCGAGCAGTTCTTC. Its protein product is CASSESSGTTEQFF. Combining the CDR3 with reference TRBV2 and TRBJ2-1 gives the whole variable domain EPEVTQTPSHQVTQMGQEVILRCVPISNHLYFYWYRQILGQKVEFLVSFYNNEISEKSEIFDDQFSVERPDGSNFTLKIRSTKLEDSAMYFCASSESSGTTEQFFGPGTRLTVL.

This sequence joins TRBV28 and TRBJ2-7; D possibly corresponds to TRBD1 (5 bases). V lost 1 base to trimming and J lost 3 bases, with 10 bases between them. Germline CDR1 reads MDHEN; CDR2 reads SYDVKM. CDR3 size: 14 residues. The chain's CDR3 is CASSLLDSFYEQYF. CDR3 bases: TGTGCCAGCAGTTTATTAGACAGTTTCTACGAGCAGTACTTC.

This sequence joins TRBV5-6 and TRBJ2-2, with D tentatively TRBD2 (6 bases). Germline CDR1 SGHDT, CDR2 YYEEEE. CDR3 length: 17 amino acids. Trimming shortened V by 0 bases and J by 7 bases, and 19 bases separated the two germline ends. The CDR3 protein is CASSLGLSGPRDGELFF. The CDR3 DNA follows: TGTGCCAGCAGCTTGGGCCTTAGCGGCCCAAGGGACGGGGAGCTGTTTTTT.

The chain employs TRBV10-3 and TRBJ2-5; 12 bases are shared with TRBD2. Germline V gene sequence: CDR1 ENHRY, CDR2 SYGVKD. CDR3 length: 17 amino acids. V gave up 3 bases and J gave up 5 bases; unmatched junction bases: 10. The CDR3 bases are TGTGCCATCAGTGATTCGCCTAGCGGGAGGGCCCGGGAGACCCAGTACTTC. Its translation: CAISDSPSGRARETQYF.